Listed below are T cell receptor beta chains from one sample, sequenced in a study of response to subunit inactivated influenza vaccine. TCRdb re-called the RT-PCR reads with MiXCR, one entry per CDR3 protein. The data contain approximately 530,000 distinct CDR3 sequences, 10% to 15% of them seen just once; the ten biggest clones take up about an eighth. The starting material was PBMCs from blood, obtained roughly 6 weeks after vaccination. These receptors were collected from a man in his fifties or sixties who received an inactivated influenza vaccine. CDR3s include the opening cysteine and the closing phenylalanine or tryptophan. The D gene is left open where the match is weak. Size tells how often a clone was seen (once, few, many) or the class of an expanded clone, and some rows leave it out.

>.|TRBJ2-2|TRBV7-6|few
TGTGCCAGCACCTCAGGAGTTGACGGGGAGCTGTTTTTT
CASTSGVDGELFF
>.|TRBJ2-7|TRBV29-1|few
TGCAGCGTTAGGGACGGTAGTGGCGCCTACGAGCAGTACTTC
CSVRDGSGAYEQYF
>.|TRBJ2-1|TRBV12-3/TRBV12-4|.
TGTGCCAGCAGTTTAAATCAGGGCCTCTACAATGAGCAGTTCTTC
CASSLNQGLYNEQFF
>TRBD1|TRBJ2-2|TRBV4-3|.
TGCGCCAGCAGCCTCAAGCTTCCGGGACAGCAAGGCACCGGGGAGCTGTTTTTT
CASSLKLPGQQGTGELFF
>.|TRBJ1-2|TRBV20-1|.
TGCAGTGCTAGAGGGGGGGGGGTTACCCACTATGGCTACACCTTC
CSARGGGVTHYGYTF
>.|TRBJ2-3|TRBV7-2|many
TGTGCCAGCAGTCCCGGGGCGGCAGATACGCAGTATTTT
CASSPGAADTQYF
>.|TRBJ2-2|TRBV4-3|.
TGCGCCAGCAGCCAATTTTGGGAGGCAAGCGGGGAGCTGTTTTTT
CASSQFWEASGELFF
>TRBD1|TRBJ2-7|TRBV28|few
TGTGCCAGCAGTTCGCCGGGGACAGGGGGTTACGAGCAGTACTTC
CASSSPGTGGYEQYF
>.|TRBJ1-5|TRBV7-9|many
TGTGCCAGCAGCCAAGGACCCGGGCAGCCCCAGCATTTT
CASSQGPGQPQHF
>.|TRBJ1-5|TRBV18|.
TGTGCCAGCTCACCAAATTCCCCGGGGGCGGGCAATCAGCCCCAGCATTTT
CASSPNSPGAGNQPQHF
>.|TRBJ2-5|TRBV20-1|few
TGCAGTGCTAGAGGCCCGGTCCGGGAGACCCAGTACTTC
CSARGPVRETQYF
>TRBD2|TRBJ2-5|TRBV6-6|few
TGTGCCAGCAGTTGGGAGGGACGAGAGACCCAGTACTTC
CASSWEGRETQYF
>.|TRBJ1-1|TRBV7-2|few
TGTGCCAGCAGCTTAGAGGGGACGAACACTGAAGCTTTCTTT
CASSLEGTNTEAFF
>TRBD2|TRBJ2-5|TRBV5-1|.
TGCGCCAGCAGCTTACAATCGGGAGGCCCCCAAGAGACCCAGTACTTC
CASSLQSGGPQETQYF
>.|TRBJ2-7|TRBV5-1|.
TGCGCCAGCAGCTTGGAACCGATGATCTACGAGCAGTACTTC
CASSLEPMIYEQYF
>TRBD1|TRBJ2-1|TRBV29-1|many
TGCAGCGTGGGGGCCCGGGACAGGGATCGGCAGTTCTTC
CSVGARDRDRQFF
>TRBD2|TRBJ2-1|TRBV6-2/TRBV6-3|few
TGTGCCAGCAGTTTCGACCCCCGGACTAGCGGTAGTGGAGGCAATGAGCAGTTCTTC
CASSFDPRTSGSGGNEQFF
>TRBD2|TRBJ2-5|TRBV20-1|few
TGCAGTGCCCAGCTGGGGGGGAATGGGGAGACCCAGTACTTC
CSAQLGGNGETQYF
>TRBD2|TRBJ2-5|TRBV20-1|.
TGCAGTGCTAGATTGGGCCCCGGACTAGCGGGGGGGCCTCGGGAGACCCAGTACTTC
CSARLGPGLAGGPRETQYF
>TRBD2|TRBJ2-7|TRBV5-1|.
TGCGCCAGCAGCGAGACTAGCGGGGTAGCCTACGAGCAGTACTTC
CASSETSGVAYEQYF
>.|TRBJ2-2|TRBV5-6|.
TGTGCCAGCAGCTCATGGGGGGAGAGGAACACCGGGGAGCTGTTTTTT
CASSSWGERNTGELFF
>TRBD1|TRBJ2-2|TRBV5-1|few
TGCGCCAGCAGCTTGGGGACAGGGGGCGTGGAGCTGTTTTTT
CASSLGTGGVELFF
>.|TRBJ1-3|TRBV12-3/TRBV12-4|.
TGTGCCAGCAGTCCGAGGGACATCTCTGGAAACACCATATATTTT
CASSPRDISGNTIYF
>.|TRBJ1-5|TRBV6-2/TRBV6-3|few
TGTGCCAGCAGTTACTCGGACGTCTGGGATCCCCAGCATTTT
CASSYSDVWDPQHF
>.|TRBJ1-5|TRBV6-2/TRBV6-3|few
TGTGCCAGCAGCCGGGACCTTCTCATTAGCAATCAGCCCCAGCATTTT
CASSRDLLISNQPQHF
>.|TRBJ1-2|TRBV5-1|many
TGCGCCAGCAGCAGGCAGGGCCACGGCTACACCTTC
CASSRQGHGYTF
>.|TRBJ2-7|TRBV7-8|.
TGTGCCAGCAGCTCGTCGGTGGGAATCTCCTACGAGCAGTACTTC
CASSSSVGISYEQYF
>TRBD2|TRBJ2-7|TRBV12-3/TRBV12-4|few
TGTGCCAGCAGTTTAATGGCGAGCGGGGCCTACGAGCAGTACTTC
CASSLMASGAYEQYF
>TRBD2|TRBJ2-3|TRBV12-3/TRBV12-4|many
TGTGCCAGCAGTAGCGGGGGTCTTACAGATACGCAGTATTTT
CASSSGGLTDTQYF
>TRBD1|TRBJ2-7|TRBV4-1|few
TGCGCCAGCAGCCCCCTTATAGGGGGCTCCCAGTACTTC
CASSPLIGGSQYF
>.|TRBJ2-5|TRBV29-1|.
TGCAGCGTTGCAGAACAGGGTGGGGAGACCCAGTACTTC
CSVAEQGGETQYF
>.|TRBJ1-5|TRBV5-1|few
TGCGCCAGCAGCTTGGAAAGGGGGGATCAGCCCCAGCATTTT
CASSLERGDQPQHF
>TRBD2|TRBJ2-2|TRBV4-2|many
TGTGCCAGCAGCGGAGCGGGAACGAACACCGGGGAGCTGTTTTTT
CASSGAGTNTGELFF
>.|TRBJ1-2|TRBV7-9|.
TGTGCCAGCAGCCTAGACAATGACTATGGCTACACCTTC
CASSLDNDYGYTF
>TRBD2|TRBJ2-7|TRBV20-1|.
TGCAGTGCTGTTGGTAGCGGGAGGTCCTCCTACGAGCAGTACTTC
CSAVGSGRSSYEQYF
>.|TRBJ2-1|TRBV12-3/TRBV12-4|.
TGTGCCAGCAGTAAGGGGGGGGGCGACTACAATGAGCAGTTCTTC
CASSKGGGDYNEQFF
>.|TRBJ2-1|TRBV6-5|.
TGTGCCAGCAGTTACTCGTCAGGCATATCCTACAATGAGCAGTTCTTC
CASSYSSGISYNEQFF
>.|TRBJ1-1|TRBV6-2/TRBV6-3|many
TGTGCCAGCAGTTACACCACTGAAGCTTTCTTT
CASSYTTEAFF
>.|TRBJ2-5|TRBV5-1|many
TGCGCCAGCAGCACGGGCCGGATGGCAGAGACCCAGTACTTC
CASSTGRMAETQYF
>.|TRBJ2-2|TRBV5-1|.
TGCGCCAGCAGCTTGCGCGGTACAGGTGGGGCCGGGGAGCTGTTTTTT
CASSLRGTGGAGELFF
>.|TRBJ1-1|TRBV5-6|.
TGTGCCAGCAGCGCTCGACAAGGTAATGAAGCTTTCTTT
CASSARQGNEAFF
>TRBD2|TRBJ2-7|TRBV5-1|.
TGCGCCAGCAGCGCCCTAGCGGGGGGTGGCACCTACGAGCAGTACTTC
CASSALAGGGTYEQYF
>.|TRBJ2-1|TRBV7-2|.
TGTGCCAGCAGTACCCCGGGACTGGGGATTGAGCAGTTCTTC
CASSTPGLGIEQFF
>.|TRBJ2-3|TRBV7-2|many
TGTGCCAGCAGCTTAAGGAGTAGTAGCACAGATACGCAGTATTTT
CASSLRSSSTDTQYF
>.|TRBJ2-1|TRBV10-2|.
TGCGCCAGCAGTGAGTGGGGGGGGGGCCACAATGAGCAGTTCTTC
CASSEWGGGHNEQFF
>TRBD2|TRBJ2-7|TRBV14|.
TGTGCCAGCAGCCTACGTCCGGGACAGGGTCGACTAGCGGGAGGCCGGGACACCTACGAGCAGTACTTC
CASSLRPGQGRLAGGRDTYEQYF
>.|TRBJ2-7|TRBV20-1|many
TGCAGTGCTCGGGGGCCAGGGTTCTACGAGCAGTACTTC
CSARGPGFYEQYF
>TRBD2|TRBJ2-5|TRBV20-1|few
TGCAGTGCTAGAGACGGGACTAGCGGGAGCGGGACCCAGTACTTC
CSARDGTSGSGTQYF
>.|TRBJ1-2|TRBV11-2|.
TGTGCCAGCAGCTTAGGATTGTCCAGGGATGGCTACACCTTC
CASSLGLSRDGYTF